This T cell receptor (beta chain) is drawn from a study of immune evolution from preneoplasia to lung adenocarcinoma. Study context: HLA loss of heterozygosity: around 6.5% AIS, about 14% MIA, 30% to 35% ADC, none AAH.

Macro-dissection enriched premalignant or tumor cells before nucleic acid extraction. As to this clone: Its specificity is not known.

Study-wide results and limits: Normal lung had highest clonality; later lesions appeared denser, more diverse. From normal lung to invasive adenocarcinoma, top clone frequencies appeared to decrease.

The method was immunoSEQ multiplex PCR; TCRdb's version includes in-frame clones alone and lacks a portion of them. The sample yields about 16,000 clones, 86% seen once. CDR3 length: 15 residues. Trimming at V came to 0 bases and at J to 1 base, leaving 0 bases not matched to a gene. Germline CDR1 is MDHEN and CDR2 is SYDVKM. The chain links TRBV28 to TRBJ1-1, with 9 bases lining up with TRBD1. Material for sequencing was FFPE invasive lung adenocarcinoma tissue. The TCR comes from a person aged 65-85 years with invasive lung adenocarcinoma. Here the CDR3 DNA reads TGTGCCAGCAGTTTATGGGGACAGGGGAACACTGAAGCTTTCTTT. Encoded protein: CASSLWGQGNTEAFF.